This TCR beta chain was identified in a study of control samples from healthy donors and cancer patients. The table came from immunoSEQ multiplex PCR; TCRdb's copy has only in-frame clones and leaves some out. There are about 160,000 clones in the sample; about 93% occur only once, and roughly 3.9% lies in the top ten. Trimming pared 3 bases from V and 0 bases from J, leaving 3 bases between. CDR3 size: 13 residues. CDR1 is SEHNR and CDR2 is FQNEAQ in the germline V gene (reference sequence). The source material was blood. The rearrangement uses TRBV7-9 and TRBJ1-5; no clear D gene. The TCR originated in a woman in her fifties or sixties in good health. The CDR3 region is CASSLASNQPQHF. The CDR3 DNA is TGTGCCAGCAGCTTGGCTAGCAATCAGCCCCAGCATTTT.